Reported below is one T cell receptor beta chain. Its antigen is unidentified. Documented time point: week 5, during vaccination. Doses comprised 300 ug of mutant IDH1 20-mer peptide each, plus topical imiquimod. Libraries were prepared by immunoSEQ multiplex PCR; TCRdb keeps only in-frame clonotypes and omits some of them. The sample has about 36,000 clones, roughly four fifths seen once. This record belongs to a study of a mutant IDH1 vaccine in newly diagnosed glioma. Germline V gene data show CDR1 as SEHNR and CDR2 as FQNEAQ (reference sequence). V was shortened by 3 bases and J by 13 bases, with 21 bases between the two germline ends. The CDR3 extends over 14 amino acids.

The chain couples TRBV7-9 to TRBJ1-2; no firm D call. The clonotype comes from a man aged 45-65 years with glioma. Sequencing was performed on PBMCs, taken from a glioma patient whose treatment included an IDH1 peptide vaccine. The CDR3 sequence: CASSLGGEESRTTF. As DNA, the CDR3 is TGTGCCAGCAGCTTGGGAGGAGAGGAATCCCGGACCACCTTC.